This is a list of T cell receptor beta chains from one sample in a study of T-cell reconstitution after alpha-beta-depleted transplantation in children. TCRdb re-derived calls from the PCR reads in MiXCR, one entry per CDR3 protein. The sample has 150,000 to 200,000 distinct CDR3 sequences, roughly 6.8% seen once. The input for sequencing was PBMCs from the stem cell graft donor, taken from the stem cell graft. These receptors were collected from a human donor who donated a stem cell graft to a child with Wiskott-Aldrich syndrome. Each CDR3 is given with its conserved first and last residue. D genes are given only for firm matches. Part of the rows lack a size; the others show once, few, many or a class for expanded clones.

cdr3_aa cdr3_nt clone_size d_call j_call v_call
CASSHRAGYTF TGTGCCAGCAGTCACAGGGCTGGCTACACCTTC many NA TRBJ1-2 TRBV12-3/TRBV12-4
CASSGTGRNEQFF TGTGCCAGCAGTGGGACAGGGAGGAATGAGCAGTTCTTC many TRBD1 TRBJ2-1 TRBV12-3/TRBV12-4
CASSGGTDTQYF TGTGCCAGCAGCGGGGGAACAGATACGCAGTATTTT many NA TRBJ2-3 TRBV7-9
CASSLEISLAYNEQFF TGTGCCAGCAGCTTAGAAATTAGCCTAGCCTACAATGAGCAGTTCTTC many NA TRBJ2-1 TRBV7-9
CASSPADREQYEQYF TGTGCCAGCTCACCAGCGGACAGGGAACAATACGAGCAGTACTTC many TRBD1 TRBJ2-7 TRBV18
CSAEIPGQGNIQYF TGCAGTGCTGAAATCCCGGGACAGGGAAACATTCAGTACTTC many TRBD1 TRBJ2-4 TRBV20-1
CATSEGGTPDTQYF TGTGCCACCAGTGAAGGAGGGACGCCAGATACGCAGTATTTT many NA TRBJ2-3 TRBV24-1
CAIRMGLADYNEQFF TGTGCCATCAGAATGGGACTAGCGGATTACAATGAGCAGTTCTTC many TRBD2 TRBJ2-1 TRBV10-3
CASSYEGPSLGANTEAFF TGTGCCAGCAGTTACGAGGGTCCATCCCTAGGGGCGAACACTGAAGCTTTCTTT many NA TRBJ1-1 TRBV6-5
CASSRRGRYEQYF TGTGCCAGCAGCCGTAGGGGTAGATACGAGCAGTACTTC many NA TRBJ2-7 TRBV3-1
CASTLHGTAEAFF TGTGCCAGCACGTTACATGGGACAGCTGAAGCTTTCTTT many TRBD1 TRBJ1-1 TRBV6-5
CSVGGRGEAETQYF TGCAGCGTTGGAGGGAGAGGGGAGGCAGAGACCCAGTACTTC many NA TRBJ2-5 TRBV29-1
CASSRGTGRGTDTQYF TGTGCCAGCAGCCGAGGGACAGGGAGAGGTACAGATACGCAGTATTTT many TRBD1 TRBJ2-3 TRBV5-6
CASSPPGQGAYEQYF TGTGCCAGCAGTCCGCCGGGACAGGGGGCTTACGAGCAGTACTTC many TRBD1 TRBJ2-7 TRBV18
CASSLAGRPGIYNEQFF TGTGCCAGCAGCTTAGCTGGGCGACCGGGGATATACAATGAGCAGTTCTTC few NA TRBJ2-1 TRBV11-2
CASSWIRDRENPTYEQYF TGTGCCAGCAGTTGGATCCGGGACAGGGAAAACCCTACCTACGAGCAGTACTTC many TRBD1 TRBJ2-7 TRBV28
CASSSAGAGDTQYF TGTGCCAGCAGTTCAGCGGGAGCGGGAGATACGCAGTATTTT few TRBD2 TRBJ2-3 TRBV27
CASSQDGQGVREQYF TGCGCCAGCAGCCAAGATGGACAGGGGGTGCGCGAGCAGTACTTC NA TRBD1 TRBJ2-7 TRBV4-1
CATSRAGTGNTGYTF TGTGCCACCTCGAGGGCCGGGACAGGGAATACTGGCTACACCTTC many TRBD1 TRBJ1-2 TRBV24-1
CASSLSLPGAAQQFF TGTGCCAGCAGCTTAAGTTTGCCGGGTGCCGCACAGCAGTTCTTC few NA TRBJ2-1 TRBV7-2
CASSLRGVDTEAFF TGTGCCAGCAGCTTACGGGGCGTCGACACTGAAGCTTTCTTT many NA TRBJ1-1 TRBV7-6
CASSLRRGGEETQYF TGTGCCAGCAGCTTAAGGCGAGGGGGCGAAGAGACCCAGTACTTC many TRBD1 TRBJ2-5 TRBV7-2
CSVDRIGETQYF TGCAGCGTTGACAGGATAGGAGAGACCCAGTACTTC many NA TRBJ2-5 TRBV29-1
CASSPRTSGGVEQFF TGTGCCAGCAGCCCCCGGACTAGCGGGGGGGTTGAGCAGTTCTTC many TRBD2 TRBJ2-1 TRBV5-5
CASDRISSSGANVLTF TGTGCCTCTGACAGGATTTCTAGCTCTGGGGCCAACGTCCTGACTTTC few NA TRBJ2-6 TRBV30
CASSSGQGPQDTQYF TGCGCCAGCAGCTCCGGACAGGGCCCGCAGGATACGCAGTATTTT NA TRBD1 TRBJ2-3 TRBV5-1
CASSQSQGRHEQYF TGCGCCAGCAGTCAATCGCAGGGCAGGCACGAGCAGTACTTC few NA TRBJ2-7 TRBV23-1
CSARGTSGGPAETQYF TGCAGTGCTAGAGGGACTAGCGGGGGGCCCGCGGAGACCCAGTACTTC many TRBD2 TRBJ2-5 TRBV20-1
CASSPPDRGNTIYF TGTGCCAGCAGCCCGCCGGACAGGGGGAACACCATATATTTT many TRBD1 TRBJ1-3 TRBV12-3/TRBV12-4
CATSRDGLSDLRLAGYNEQFF TGTGCCACCAGCAGAGATGGTCTTTCAGACCTCCGGCTAGCGGGCTACAATGAGCAGTTCTTC NA TRBD2 TRBJ2-1 TRBV15
CSARASGGLGANVLTF TGCAGTGCTAGAGCTAGCGGGGGGCTGGGGGCCAACGTCCTGACTTTC many TRBD2 TRBJ2-6 TRBV20-1
CAIKARDQETQYF TGTGCCATCAAGGCTAGGGACCAAGAGACCCAGTACTTC many NA TRBJ2-5 TRBV10-3
CASSLDRGPSYEQYF TGCGCCAGCAGCTTGGACAGGGGGCCCTCCTACGAGCAGTACTTC many TRBD1 TRBJ2-7 TRBV5-1
CSAREGGPSYEQYF TGCAGTGCTAGAGAGGGCGGGCCCTCCTACGAGCAGTACTTC many NA TRBJ2-7 TRBV20-1
CASSEDRTGGLFF TGTGCCAGCAGTGAAGACCGGACAGGGGGCCTGTTCTTC many TRBD1 TRBJ2-1 TRBV25-1
CASSKTHTGELFF TGTGCCAGCAGCAAGACCCACACCGGGGAGCTGTTTTTT many NA TRBJ2-2 TRBV6-2/TRBV6-3